This T cell receptor beta chain was sequenced for a study of PD-L1 blockade in urothelial cancer. Study information: Blood analysis occurred 3 weeks (second dose) and 6 weeks after treatment start. Blood samples had a median of approximately 150,000 T cells, 75,000 or so unique TCRs, and clonality about 0.074.

With regard to this clone: Its antigen is as yet unknown.

Study-wide points: Pretreatment blood TCR clonality under the median forecast improved survival.

TCR analog templates of synthetic origin were spiked into each PCR. The table came from immunoSEQ multiplex PCR; TCRdb's copy has only in-frame clones and leaves some out. The sample records roughly 90,000 clones, roughly 90% being singletons. CDR1 is SNHLY, CDR2 FYNNEI, per germline. This CDR3 region has 14 residues. Trimming pared 1 base from V and 5 bases from J, leaving 11 bases between. Specimen: PBMCs, collected around atezolizumab (anti-PD-L1) treatment. This sequence was found in a man in his 60s with urothelial cancer. The chain carries TRBV2 and TRBJ1-2, with D unclear. This chain's CDR3 is CASSEEAGGYGYTF. The CDR3 nucleotides read TGTGCCAGCAGTGAAGAGGCGGGTGGGTATGGCTACACCTTC.